The entry below gives a single T cell receptor (beta chain) sequence along with its context. The conserved closing phenylalanine or tryptophan is absent in this CDR3, likely reflecting a read error. It is unclear where the CDR3 begins or ends on the DNA, so no DNA is shown, and the CDR3 is as TCRdb lists it. Template material for TCR beta VDJ and CDR3 profiling consisted of genomic DNA. TCRdb called the reads again in MiXCR, with one record for every CDR3 protein. The sample holds about 260,000 distinct CDR3 sequences; approximately 86% are singletons and the top ten take 35% to 50%. The data derive from a study of CD8+CD57+ T cells in acquired aplastic anemia. Sequencing involved patients with CD8+CD57+ cell expansion previously shown by flow cytometry. CDR1 and CDR2 from the germline V gene are SGHTA and FQGTGA. The CDR3 is 12 amino acids in total, end residues counted.

The specimen sequenced was sorted CD4+, CD8+, or CD8+CD57+ T cells (not recorded which) from PBMCs. The chain combines TRBV7-3 with TRBJ2-5; the D call of TRBD2 is as the table states it, not checked on the DNA. The sequence was collected from a human donor with aplastic anemia. This chain's CDR3 is CAGQGARETEYL.